The 12 T cell receptor beta chains listed next were all sequenced from one sample in a study of T cell responses to AZD1222 COVID-19 vaccine. Only in-frame clones appear in the TCRdb table, and some are missing; sequencing was by immunoSEQ multiplex PCR. The table lists roughly 150,000 clones, about 91% of them singletons. The specimen was peripheral blood, collected on day 0 of MenACWY control vaccination. These receptors came from an adult in good health.

A few counts support this clone. V is TRBV7-9 and J is TRBJ2-5, with TRBD1 matching over 8 bases. V shed 5 bases, J shed 7 bases, and the junction held 6 bases outside the gene matches. This CDR3 has 13 residues. The germline CDR1 and CDR2 sequences are SEHNR and FQNEAQ (reference sequence). The CDR3 region is CASSADRGGTQYF. In nucleotides, the CDR3 is TGTGCCAGCAGCGCCGACAGGGGTGGGACCCAGTACTTC.

The chain has TRBV15 and TRBJ2-1; maybe TRBD1 (6 bases). The CDR3 consists of 13 residues. CDR1 is LNHNV and CDR2 is YYDKDF in the germline V gene (reference sequence). V lost 5 bases, J lost 9 bases, and 14 bases lay in between. CDR3 residues: CATSLPNRAEQFF. CDR3 in DNA: TGTGCCACCAGCTTACCCAACAGGGCTGAGCAGTTCTTC.

The chain uses TRBV7-9 and TRBJ1-2; the D gene is possibly TRBD1 (6 bases). Germline values: CDR1 SEHNR, CDR2 FQNEAQ (reference sequence). The germline V and J ends were trimmed by 1 base and 8 bases, with 17 bases remaining between them. The CDR3 spans 15 residues. The CDR3 region is CASSLEVAGARGYTF. CDR3 coding DNA: TGTGCCAGCAGCTTAGAAGTCGCAGGGGCGAGGGGCTACACCTTC.

The J gene is TRBJ2-1, the V gene TRBV5-1; TRBD1 matches at 10 bases. Germline V gene data show CDR1 as SGHRS and CDR2 as YFSETQ. This CDR3 has 19 residues. J was trimmed by 3 bases and V by 0 bases; bases with no gene match: 12. CDR3 bases: TGCGCCAGCAGCTTGGTGACCGGGACAGGGGCGATTGACTACAATGAGCAGTTCTTC. This gives the protein CASSLVTGTGAIDYNEQFF.

The genes are TRBV6-5 and TRBJ2-2; the D gene is possibly TRBD1 (5 bases). Germline-derived CDR1 and CDR2 are MNHEY and SVGAGI. This CDR3 has 15 residues. The V end was cut by 0 bases, the J end by 4 bases, with 9 bases between. The DNA for the CDR3 is TGTGCCAGCAGTTACTCGATAGGGGTCACCGGGGAGCTGTTTTTT. Amino acid sequence: CASSYSIGVTGELFF.

The CDR3 sequence is CASRLTGQSQPQHF. The CDR3 bases are TGTGCCAGCAGACTTACAGGGCAAAGTCAGCCCCAGCATTTT. The V and J genes are TRBV27 and TRBJ1-5; maybe TRBD1 (6 bases). The germline V gene has CDR1 MNHEY and CDR2 SMNVEV (reference sequence). This CDR3 has 14 residues. Trimming took 6 bases from V and 6 from J, leaving 15 bases between them.

This clone showed up just a few times. V is TRBV18 and J is TRBJ2-7; D call uncertain. The CDR3 has 13 residues. Between the trimmed V and J ends, which lost 3 bases and 3 bases, there was a span of 9 bases. CDR1 and CDR2 (germline): KGHSH, LQKENI. This CDR3 is CASSPGPIYEQYF. For the CDR3, the DNA is TGTGCCAGCTCACCCGGACCCATCTACGAGCAGTACTTC.

V is TRBV14 and J is TRBJ1-4; unclear D gene. The CDR3 contains 16 residues. V lost 0 bases and J 4 bases, leaving 12 bases between the germline ends. Per the germline V gene, CDR1 is SGHDN and CDR2 is FVKESK. The chain's CDR3 is CASSQDRNGGNEKLFF. In nucleotides, the CDR3 is TGTGCCAGCAGCCAAGATCGAAACGGTGGTAATGAAAAACTGTTTTTT.

The chain employs TRBV4-1 and TRBJ2-7; 12 bases map to TRBD2. The germline gives CDR1 MGHRA, CDR2 YSYEKL. V was pared by 3 bases and J by 0 bases, with 6 bases of the junction left unmatched. The CDR3 covers 17 residues. Here the CDR3 reads CASSHRTSGESSYEQYF. Written as DNA, the CDR3 is TGCGCCAGCAGCCACCGGACTAGCGGGGAGTCCTCCTACGAGCAGTACTTC.

CDR3 in amino acids: CASSPGTALRMETQYF. CDR3 sequence (DNA): TGTGCCAGTAGTCCAGGGACAGCCCTACGAATGGAGACCCAGTACTTC. The chain combines TRBV19 with TRBJ2-5; the match to TRBD1 covers 7 bases. Germline-derived CDR1 and CDR2 are LNHDA and SQIVND (reference sequence). The CDR3 has 16 residues. V dropped 5 bases and J dropped 5; count of bases not matched to a gene: 14.

The V and J genes are TRBV5-6 and TRBJ2-7, with D tentatively TRBD2 (5 bases). V gave up 5 bases and J gave up 3 bases, with 15 bases separating them. Germline V lookup: CDR1 SGHDT, CDR2 YYEEEE. This CDR3 spans 14 amino acids. The chain's CDR3 is CASSPGLAGYEQYF. The CDR3 DNA is TGTGCCAGCAGTCCGGGATTGGCCGGCTACGAGCAGTACTTC.

This clone was detected only once. The same CDR3 arises from other DNA sequences in this sample as well. The chain is built from TRBV6-6 and TRBJ1-6; D unresolved. Per the germline V gene, CDR1 is MNHNY and CDR2 is SVGAGI (reference sequence). The CDR3 covers 14 residues. Trimming cost V 2 bases and J 0 bases, with 2 bases left between them. For the CDR3, the DNA is TGTGCCAGCAGTTACAGCTCCTATAATTCACCCCTCCACTTT. The encoded protein is CASSYSSYNSPLHF.